Sequencing of this TCR beta chain was carried out in a study of human T cells and chemical hapten exposure (dated by TCRdb to about 2021). For the study in its entirety: For sensitization, 2% DPC in acetone was applied to a roughly 2 cm by roughly 2 cm area of upper inner arm skin. Weekly therapeutic DPC doses were additionally applied to the scalp of patients throughout the roughly 25-week study period. Patch testing was performed on the upper back with Finn chambers containing 0.01% DPC, and the patch tests were scored after 6 days according to International Contact Dermatitis Research Group standards. The patient cohort, mostly female, included alopecia areata with under or over 50% scalp involvement, alopecia totalis and alopecia universalis. The libraries were sequenced as a pool, and the TCR yield per sample differed mostly because of small variations in library volumes within the pool. Peripheral blood TCR repertoire changes were tracked in vivo in alopecia patients during primary and secondary sensitization to the hapten diphenylcyclopropenone (DPC). Blood samples were taken from patients before sensitization (week 0) and at 2, 6 and about 24 weeks after DPC sensitization. Blood for TCR sequencing was provided by twenty-nine alopecia patients at one to four time points (pre-sensitization, 2, 6 and 24 weeks).

Overall study outcomes, separate from this receptor: Significantly more large CDR3 similarity clusters were formed by expanded TCRs than by pre-sensitization or healthy control sets, consistent with antigen-driven responses. Alopecia, a presumed autoimmune disease, was present in all patients, so the immune response of the patients might differ from that of healthy individuals. After repeated subsampling, the strength of the expansion versus patch-test correlation and the threshold at which it became significant changed. DPC sensitization did not change how many TCRs were above 1 in 1000 frequency, and no evidence was found of alterations in global repertoire structure. The number of PT1 expanded TCRs positively correlated with patch test score, significant at thresholds 8, 16 and 32 but not 4.

In the paper's terms, the time point label means: patch test 2, 6 weeks after DPC sensitization. The sample's treatment or condition label, decoded: therapeutic diphenylcyclopropenone sensitization with weekly scalp DPC. At each patch-test visit, blood was drawn before the patch test was applied. Eligible patients were aged 18 to 70, diagnosed with alopecia, deemed suitable for DPC therapy, and excluded if pregnant. Unfractionated whole blood was collected in Tempus Blood RNA tubes, and total RNA was extracted from that blood. Taken from cysteine to phenylalanine, the CDR3 has 17 residues. Only CDR3 DNA is held: 51 bases, read in frame from base 1. As encoded in the germline V gene (reference sequence), CDR1 is WNHNN while CDR2 is SYGVQD. Trimming takes 0 bases off V and 1 base off J; junction bases not matched to a gene: 6. The library was built by means of RACE. These reads were obtained on a NextSeq 500. During library preparation, unique molecular identifiers were attached to individual cDNA molecules so that TCRs could be counted quantitatively and reproducibly. From each blood RNA sample, both TCR alpha and TCR beta chains were sequenced. As for how the authors treated the data: Samples had a median of approximately 93,000 TCRs, with a range from about 20,000 to 690,600. V, J and CDR3 annotation of the TCR reads was carried out using the Decombinator software suite. To make PS versus PT1 abundance plots, every sample was subsampled to the same number of TCRs (28,000). TCRs were defined as expanded if absent before sensitization and observed at least eight times at the 2-week time point. The raw public reads went through TCRdb reprocessing: fastp at Q25, MiXCR clone calling, in-frame beta chains kept. When rows share a CDR3 protein, they turn into one entry using the most common DNA and genes. In this record, the V and J calls reflect TCRdb's handling and not the investigators' own analysis. Recorded for this sample are about 82,000 distinct CDR3 sequences; around 9.3% of them occurred a single time. The ten most abundant clones make up 5% of the sample.

On this clonotype itself: The antigen this receptor binds is unknown. No clone much larger than this one lies a single base away; base qualities are absent.

The sample was whole blood, taken in connection with sensitization to the hapten diphenylcyclopropenone (DPC). The chain is encoded by TRBV10-1 joined to TRBJ2-7, with 10 bases in between that match TRBD1. The receptor's source is a woman aged 50 to 65 with alopecia areata. Some clones in this sample may be carry-over from other donors' samples. In nucleotide form, the sequence is TGCGCCAGCAGTGAGTCTGGGGACAGGGGTCGTTCCTACGAGCAGTACTTC. This gives the protein CASSESGDRGRSYEQYF.